This passage covers 5 T cell receptor beta chains from one sample sequenced in a study of early stage breast cancer tumors. The protocol was immunoSEQ multiplex PCR, while the TCRdb copy is restricted to in-frame clones and leaves out a portion. The sample shows some 30,000 clones, roughly 80% of them seen only once. The specimen was breast tumor tissue. These TCRs come from a person younger than 45 with breast cancer.

This rearrangement joins TRBV2 to TRBJ2-2, with D possibly matching TRBD1 (5 bases). V was trimmed by 10 bases and J by 6 bases, leaving 15 bases between them. The germline V gene encodes CDR1 SNHLY and CDR2 FYNNEI. This CDR3 has 13 residues. This chain's CDR3 is CATKRGGPGELFF. The CDR3 DNA sequence: TGTGCCACCAAAAGGGGTGGCCCCGGGGAGCTGTTTTTT.

The V gene is TRBV5-1, the J gene TRBJ2-2; either TRBD1 or TRBD2 may supply D (6 bases each). V was shortened by 1 base and J by 4 bases, with 14 bases between the two germline ends. CDR3 length: 16 residues. Germline-derived CDR1 and CDR2 are SGHRS and YFSETQ. The CDR3 DNA is TGCGCCAGCAGCTTGAACGGCAGGGGAGGCACCGGGGAGCTGTTTTTT. It specifies CASSLNGRGGTGELFF.

This clone showed up just once. The rearrangement links TRBV6-5 to TRBJ2-7; no reliable D call. V lost 2 bases to trimming and J lost 2 bases, with 10 bases between them. There are 14 residues in the CDR3. Germline V gives CDR1 MNHEY, CDR2 SVGAGI. CDR3 DNA: TGTGCCAGCAGTTACGGAGACCTGGCCTACGAGCAGTACTTC. This encodes CASSYGDLAYEQYF.

V gene TRBV6-1 combines with J gene TRBJ2-7; 7 nucleotides agree with TRBD1. The V gene end was trimmed by 5 bases and the J gene end by 6 bases; junction bases not matched to a gene: 4. This CDR3 has 12 residues. Germline V gene data show CDR1 as MNHNS and CDR2 as SASEGT. CDR3 DNA: TGTGCCAGCAGTAAGACAGGGCCCGAGCAGTACTTC. This gives the protein CASSKTGPEQYF.

V and J are TRBV5-1 and TRBJ2-2; D is uncertain. Trimming shortened V by 4 bases and J by 2 bases, and 15 bases separated the two germline ends. From germline, CDR1 is SGHRS and CDR2 YFSETQ. The CDR3 has 16 residues. The CDR3 nucleotides read TGCGCCAGCAGCCACCGAGCTACAAGTAACACCGGGGAGCTGTTTTTT. Residues: CASSHRATSNTGELFF.